This TCR beta chain was captured by sequencing in a study of CD8 T cells in Susac syndrome. Study background: When their blood was taken, the Susac syndrome patients had either not yet had any therapy, were taking corticosteroids, or were taking intravenous immunoglobulin alone.

General observations from the study: In Susac patients, clonal expansion was not detected in CD4+ cells.

CDR1 is KGHSH and CDR2 is LQKENI in the germline V gene. V lost 0 bases, J lost 2 bases, and 10 bases lay in between. This CDR3 has 15 amino acids. On this clonotype itself: Antigen specificity is unknown.

The authors reverse transcribed roughly 0.5 to 1 ug RNA with random hexamers. MiXCR, run by TCRdb on the immunoSEQ multiplex PCR reads, gives a single entry per CDR3 protein. The sample shows approximately 210,000 distinct CDR3 sequences, around 93% of them seen only once. Input material: CD4+ T cells from PBMCs. The chain joins TRBV18 to TRBJ1-2; D may be TRBD1 (5 bases). The sequence came from a human donor with Susac syndrome. CDR3 nucleotides: TGTGCCAGCTCACCACCCGGGACCGCGAACTATGGCTACACCTTC. Amino acid sequence: CASSPPGTANYGYTF.